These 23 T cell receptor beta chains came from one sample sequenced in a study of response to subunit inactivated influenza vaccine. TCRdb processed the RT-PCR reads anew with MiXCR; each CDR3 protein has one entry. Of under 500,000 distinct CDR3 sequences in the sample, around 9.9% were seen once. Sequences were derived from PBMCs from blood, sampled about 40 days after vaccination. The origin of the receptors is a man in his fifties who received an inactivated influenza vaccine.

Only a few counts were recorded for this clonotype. CDR3 sequence reads: CSVEGQGYTEAFF. The CDR3 DNA reads TGCAGCGTTGAAGGCCAGGGGTACACTGAAGCTTTCTTT. The J gene is TRBJ1-1, the V gene TRBV29-1; D perhaps matches TRBD1 (6 bases). Looked up from germline, CDR1 is SQVTM and CDR2 is ANQGSEA. This CDR3 is built from 13 residues. With 1 base removed from V and 3 bases from J, the gap between germline ends came to 9 bases.

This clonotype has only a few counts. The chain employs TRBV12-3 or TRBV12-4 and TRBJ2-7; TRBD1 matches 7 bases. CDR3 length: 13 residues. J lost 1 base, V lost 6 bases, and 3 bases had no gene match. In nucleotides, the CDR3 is TGTGCCAGCAGGGGACAGCCTTCCTACGAGCAGTACTTC. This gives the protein CASRGQPSYEQYF.

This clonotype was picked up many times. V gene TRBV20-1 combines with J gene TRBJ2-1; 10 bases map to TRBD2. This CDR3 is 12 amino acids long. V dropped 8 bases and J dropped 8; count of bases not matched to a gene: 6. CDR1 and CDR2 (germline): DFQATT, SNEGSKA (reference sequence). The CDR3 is CSWASGRYEQFF. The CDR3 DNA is TGCAGTTGGGCTAGCGGGAGATATGAGCAGTTCTTC.

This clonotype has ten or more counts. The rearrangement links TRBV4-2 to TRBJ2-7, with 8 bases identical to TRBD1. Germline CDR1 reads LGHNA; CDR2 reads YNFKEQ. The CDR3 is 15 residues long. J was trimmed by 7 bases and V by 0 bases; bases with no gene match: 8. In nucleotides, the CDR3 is TGTGCCAGCAGCCAAGAAAGCGGACAGGGAAGGGAGCAGTACTTC. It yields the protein CASSQESGQGREQYF.

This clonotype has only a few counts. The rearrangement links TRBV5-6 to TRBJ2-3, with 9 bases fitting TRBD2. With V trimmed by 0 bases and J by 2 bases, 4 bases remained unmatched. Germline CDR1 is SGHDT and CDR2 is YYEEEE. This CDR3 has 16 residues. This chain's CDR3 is CASSLGGRVHTDTQYF. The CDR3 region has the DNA TGTGCCAGCAGCTTGGGCGGGAGGGTCCACACAGATACGCAGTATTTT.

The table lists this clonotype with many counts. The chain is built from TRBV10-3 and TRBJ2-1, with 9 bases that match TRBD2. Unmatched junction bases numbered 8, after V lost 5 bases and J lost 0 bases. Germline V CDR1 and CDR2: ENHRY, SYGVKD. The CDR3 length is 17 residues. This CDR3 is CAISPPLSGSSYNEQFF. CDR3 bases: TGTGCCATCAGTCCCCCCCTTAGCGGGAGCTCCTACAATGAGCAGTTCTTC.

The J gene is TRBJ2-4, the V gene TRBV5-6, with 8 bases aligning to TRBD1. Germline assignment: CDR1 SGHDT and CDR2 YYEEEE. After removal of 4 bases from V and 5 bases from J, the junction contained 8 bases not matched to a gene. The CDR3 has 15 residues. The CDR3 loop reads CASSLRLTGENIQYF. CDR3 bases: TGTGCCAGCAGCCTGAGATTGACAGGGGAAAACATTCAGTACTTC. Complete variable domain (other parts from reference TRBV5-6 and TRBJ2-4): DAGVTQSPTHLIKTRGQQVTLRCSPKSGHDTVSWYQQALGQGPQFIFQYYEEEERQRGNFPDRFSGHQFPNYSSELNVNALLLGDSALYLCASSLRLTGENIQYFGAGTRLSVL.

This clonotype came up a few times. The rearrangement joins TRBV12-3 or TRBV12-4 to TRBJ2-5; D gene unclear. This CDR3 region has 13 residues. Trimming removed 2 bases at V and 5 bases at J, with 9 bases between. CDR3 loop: CASSLYLGETQYF. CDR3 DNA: TGTGCCAGCAGTTTATATCTTGGGGAGACCCAGTACTTC.

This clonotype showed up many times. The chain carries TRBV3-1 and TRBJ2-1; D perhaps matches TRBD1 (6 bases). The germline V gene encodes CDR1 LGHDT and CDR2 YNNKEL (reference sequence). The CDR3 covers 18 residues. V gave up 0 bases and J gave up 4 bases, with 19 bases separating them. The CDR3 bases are TGTGCCAGCAGCCAAGATCACGCCTACAGGGTATTATACAATGAGCAGTTCTTC. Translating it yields CASSQDHAYRVLYNEQFF.

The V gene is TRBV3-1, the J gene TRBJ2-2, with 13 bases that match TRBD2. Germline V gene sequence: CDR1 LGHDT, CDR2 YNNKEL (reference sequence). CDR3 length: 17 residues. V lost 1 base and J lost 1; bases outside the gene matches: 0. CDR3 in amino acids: CASSQGLAGGNTGELFF. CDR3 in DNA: TGTGCCAGCAGCCAAGGACTAGCGGGGGGGAACACCGGGGAGCTGTTTTTT.

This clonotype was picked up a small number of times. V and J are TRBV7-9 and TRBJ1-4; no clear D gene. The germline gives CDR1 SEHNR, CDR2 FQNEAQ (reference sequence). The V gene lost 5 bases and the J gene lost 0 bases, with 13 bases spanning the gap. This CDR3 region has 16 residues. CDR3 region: CASSQFQTATNEKLFF. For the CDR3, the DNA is TGTGCCAGCAGCCAGTTCCAGACTGCAACTAATGAAAAACTGTTTTTT.

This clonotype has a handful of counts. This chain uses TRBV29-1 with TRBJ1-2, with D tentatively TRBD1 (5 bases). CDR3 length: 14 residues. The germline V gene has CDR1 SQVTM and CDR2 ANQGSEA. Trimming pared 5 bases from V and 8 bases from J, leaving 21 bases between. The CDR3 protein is CSVNRGKGSVGYTF. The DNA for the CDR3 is TGCAGCGTTAACCGGGGGAAAGGATCTGTAGGCTACACCTTC.

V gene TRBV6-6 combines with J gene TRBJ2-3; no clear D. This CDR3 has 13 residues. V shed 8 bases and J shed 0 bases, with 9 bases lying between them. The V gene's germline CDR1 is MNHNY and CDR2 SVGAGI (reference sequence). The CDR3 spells CASRLGSTDTQYF. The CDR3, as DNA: TGTGCCAGCCGTCTCGGGAGCACAGATACGCAGTATTTT.

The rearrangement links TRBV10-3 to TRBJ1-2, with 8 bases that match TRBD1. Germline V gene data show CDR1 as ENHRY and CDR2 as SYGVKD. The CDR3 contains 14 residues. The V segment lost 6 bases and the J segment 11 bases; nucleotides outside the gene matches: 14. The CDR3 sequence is CAIRNDITQGGYTF. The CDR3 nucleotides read TGTGCCATCAGAAATGACATTACACAGGGGGGATACACCTTC.

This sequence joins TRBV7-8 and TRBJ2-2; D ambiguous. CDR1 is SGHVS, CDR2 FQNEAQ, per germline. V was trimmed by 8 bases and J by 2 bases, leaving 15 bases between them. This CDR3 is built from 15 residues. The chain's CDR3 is CASRRRTGNTGELFF. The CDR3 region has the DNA TGTGCCAGCCGAAGACGTACTGGAAACACCGGGGAGCTGTTTTTT.

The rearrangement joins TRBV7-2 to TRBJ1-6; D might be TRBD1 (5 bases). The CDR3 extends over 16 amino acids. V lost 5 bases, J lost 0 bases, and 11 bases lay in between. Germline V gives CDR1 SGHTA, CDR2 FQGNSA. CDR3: CASSPAGNSYNSPLHF. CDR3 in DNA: TGTGCCAGCAGCCCCGCAGGGAACTCCTATAATTCACCCCTCCACTTT.

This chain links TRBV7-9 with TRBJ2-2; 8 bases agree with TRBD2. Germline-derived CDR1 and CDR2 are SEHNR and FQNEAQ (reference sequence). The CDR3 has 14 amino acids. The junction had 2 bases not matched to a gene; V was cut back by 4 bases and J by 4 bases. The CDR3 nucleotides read TGTGCCAGCAGCTCTAGCGGGTCCACCGGGGAGCTGTTTTTT. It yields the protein CASSSSGSTGELFF.

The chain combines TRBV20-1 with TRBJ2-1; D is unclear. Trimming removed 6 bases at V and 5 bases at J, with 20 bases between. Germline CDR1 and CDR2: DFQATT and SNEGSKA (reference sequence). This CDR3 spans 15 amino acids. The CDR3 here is CSAALRSPHHNEQFF. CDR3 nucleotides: TGCAGTGCAGCCTTAAGGTCCCCTCACCACAATGAGCAGTTCTTC.

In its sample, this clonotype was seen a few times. CDR3 residues: CASSQDRGSGYTF. The CDR3 DNA sequence: TGTGCCAGCAGCCAGGACAGGGGGAGCGGCTACACCTTC. The genes are TRBV12-3 or TRBV12-4 and TRBJ1-2, with TRBD1 identical over 10 bases. CDR3 length: 13 residues. V gave up 6 bases and J gave up 8 bases; unmatched junction bases: 6.

The CDR3 spells CASSSGLARAGYNSPLHF. The CDR3 coding sequence is TGTGCCAGCAGCTCGGGGCTGGCCAGGGCTGGCTATAATTCACCCCTCCACTTT. The chain employs TRBV11-1 and TRBJ1-6, with D tentatively TRBD1 (5 bases). V shed 4 bases and J shed 3 bases, with 19 bases lying between them. From germline, CDR1 is SGHAT and CDR2 FQDESV (reference sequence). The CDR3 runs 18 residues.

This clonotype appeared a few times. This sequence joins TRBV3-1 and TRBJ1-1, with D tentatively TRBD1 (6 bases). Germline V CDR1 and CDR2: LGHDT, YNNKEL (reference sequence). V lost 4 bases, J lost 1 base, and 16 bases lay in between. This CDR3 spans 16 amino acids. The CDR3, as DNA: TGTGCCAGCAGCCCCCGAGGGGGAGGGACGAACACTGAAGCTTTCTTT. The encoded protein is CASSPRGGGTNTEAFF. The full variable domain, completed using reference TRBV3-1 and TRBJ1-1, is DTAVSQTPKYLVTQMGNDKSIKCEQNLGHDTMYWYKQDSKKFLKIMFSYNNKELIINETVPNRFSPKSPDKAHLNLHINSLELGDSAVYFCASSPRGGGTNTEAFFGQGTRLTVV.

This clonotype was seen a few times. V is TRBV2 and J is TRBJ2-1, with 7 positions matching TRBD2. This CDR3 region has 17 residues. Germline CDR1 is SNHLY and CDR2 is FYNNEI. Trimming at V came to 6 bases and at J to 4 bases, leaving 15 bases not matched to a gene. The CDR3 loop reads CASSPLSGGDLYNEQFF. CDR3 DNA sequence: TGTGCCAGCAGCCCCTTAAGTGGGGGGGATCTTTACAATGAGCAGTTCTTC.

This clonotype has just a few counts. For the CDR3, the DNA is TGTGCCAGCAGCTTAAAGACTAGCGGGTGGTACGATGAGCAGTTCTTC. Translating it yields CASSLKTSGWYDEQFF. J is TRBJ2-1 and V is TRBV7-9, with 10 bases matching TRBD2. This CDR3 has 16 amino acids. Germline V gene sequence: CDR1 SEHNR, CDR2 FQNEAQ (reference sequence). V shed 2 bases and J 8 bases; nucleotides not matched to a gene: 9.